This T cell receptor (beta chain) was identified during a study of chemoradiotherapy in HPV16-positive cancers. Libraries were prepared by immunoSEQ multiplex PCR; TCRdb keeps only in-frame clonotypes and omits some of them. The table lists over 8,500 clones, approximately 74% of them singletons. Samples were taken several times over chemoradiotherapy. This material was obtained from a patient who underwent chemoradiotherapy. The TCR sequence derives from a human donor with HPV-associated anogenital cancer.

The CDR3 nucleotides are TGTGCCAGCAGCTTAGCGCTAAATCCCAGGGTTTTGGGAACCGGGGAGCTGTTTTTT. Its protein product is CASSLALNPRVLGTGELFF. V usage is TRBV7-9 and J usage is TRBJ2-2; TRBD1 might be the D (5 bases). This CDR3 is built from 19 residues. The germline V and J ends were trimmed by 0 bases and 5 bases, with 22 bases remaining between them. Germline-derived CDR1 and CDR2 are SEHNR and FQNEAQ (reference sequence). Combining the CDR3 with reference TRBV7-9 and TRBJ2-2 gives the whole variable domain DTGVSQNPRHKITKRGQNVTFRCDPISEHNRLYWYRQTLGQGPEFLTYFQNEAQLEKSRLLSDRFSAERPKGSFSTLEIQRTEQGDSAMYLCASSLALNPRVLGTGELFFGEGSRLTVL.